Below are 20 T cell receptor beta chains sequenced from a single sample in a study of identical twins. TCRdb re-called the 5' RACE reads with MiXCR, one entry per CDR3 protein. The table has approximately 500,000 distinct CDR3 sequences, around 15% seen once. The data were also submitted as part of a second study, on yellow fever vaccine responses in identical twins.

The sequenced material came from CD4+ T cells sorted from blood. The receptors stem from a woman between 18 and 30 years old in good health.

This clonotype appeared many times. At one boundary the junction diverges from the germline segment, which might be a read error. The genes are TRBV12-3 or TRBV12-4 and TRBJ2-2; D gene ambiguous. This CDR3 contains 13 residues. Written as DNA, the CDR3 is TGCGCCAGCAGCTTTGGCGGCACCGGGGAGCTGTTTTTT. Residues: CASSFGGTGELFF.

J is TRBJ2-5 and V is TRBV29-1, with TRBD2 as a possible D gene (7 bases). Germline V CDR1 and CDR2: SQVTM, ANQGSEA. Between the trimmed V and J ends, which lost 5 bases and 2 bases, there was a span of 21 bases. CDR3 length: 16 residues. This chain's CDR3 is CSVKKGGRGGQETQYF. DNA for the CDR3: TGCAGCGTTAAGAAGGGGGGGAGGGGCGGGCAAGAGACCCAGTACTTC.

In this sample, this clonotype turned up a few times. This chain joins TRBV5-1 and TRBJ2-2; TRBD2 matches 8 bases. V was clipped by 6 bases and J by 6 bases; unmatched bases: 13. The CDR3 spans 16 residues. Germline V lookup: CDR1 SGHRS, CDR2 YFSETQ. The CDR3 region is CASTQAGVQGSGELFF. The CDR3 DNA reads as TGCGCCAGCACTCAAGCGGGGGTTCAGGGTTCCGGGGAGCTGTTTTTT.

In its sample, this clonotype was seen a few times. The chain joins TRBV12-3 or TRBV12-4 to TRBJ2-1; the D gene is possibly TRBD2 (6 bases). With 1 base removed from V and 3 bases from J, the gap between germline ends came to 10 bases. This CDR3 contains 15 residues. Written as DNA, the CDR3 is TGTGCCAGCAGTTTAGGCGGGACGGTCTACAATGAGCAGTTCTTC. It codes for CASSLGGTVYNEQFF.

The chain employs TRBV12-3 or TRBV12-4 and TRBJ1-1, with 7 bases lining up with TRBD1. J lost 7 bases, V lost 6 bases, and 11 bases had no gene match. The CDR3 has 14 amino acids. CDR3 DNA: TGTGCCAGCAGGGCAGGGGGGGCGTTGAGTGAAGCTTTCTTT. Protein: CASRAGGALSEAFF.

This clonotype was counted a few times. The chain is built from TRBV29-1 and TRBJ2-7; TRBD2 aligns across 10 bases. This CDR3 is 14 amino acids long. J gave up 3 bases and V 1 base, and 3 bases lay outside the gene matches. Germline V gene lookup returns CDR1 SQVTM and CDR2 ANQGSEA. The CDR3 sequence: CSVEGLAGHYEQYF. In DNA, the CDR3 is TGCAGCGTTGAAGGACTAGCGGGCCACTACGAGCAGTACTTC.

This chain uses TRBV20-1 with TRBJ1-1; 7 nucleotides agree with TRBD1. After removal of 7 bases from V and 6 bases from J, the junction contained 11 bases not matched to a gene. CDR1 and CDR2 (germline): DFQATT, SNEGSKA (reference sequence). The CDR3 is 13 amino acids. The CDR3 sequence: CSVDDRVGAEAFF. The CDR3 nucleotides are TGCAGTGTCGACGACAGGGTAGGGGCTGAAGCTTTCTTT.

This clonotype was observed a handful of times. This chain connects TRBV28 to TRBJ2-7; 8 bases agree with TRBD1. Per germline, CDR1 MDHEN and CDR2 SYDVKM. This CDR3 has 15 residues. Germline trimming cut 5 bases from V and 1 base from J; bases unmatched to any gene: 7. The CDR3 region is CASSRTWTGSYEQYV. CDR3 sequence (DNA): TGTGCCAGCAGTCGTACCTGGACAGGGTCCTACGAGCAGTACGTC.

This clonotype has just a few counts. The rearrangement joins TRBV7-8 to TRBJ2-1; D is perhaps TRBD2 (5 bases). Trimming shortened V by 1 base and J by 0 bases, and 19 bases separated the two germline ends. The CDR3 length is 19 residues. Germline V gene data show CDR1 as SGHVS and CDR2 as FQNEAQ. CDR3 sequence: CASSLDASTPPSSYNEQFF. CDR3 sequence (DNA): TGTGCCAGCAGCTTAGACGCTAGCACACCACCATCCTCCTACAATGAGCAGTTCTTC.

The V and J genes are TRBV5-1 and TRBJ2-7; TRBD2 agrees at 15 bases. The germline V gene encodes CDR1 SGHRS and CDR2 YFSETQ. The CDR3 runs 16 residues. J was trimmed by 7 bases and V by 4 bases; bases with no gene match: 9. CDR3 bases: TGCGCCAGCAGCCCAGGGACTAGCGGGAGGTATGGGGAGCAGTACTTC. Translating gives CASSPGTSGRYGEQYF. Full variable domain (remainder filled in from reference TRBV5-1 and TRBJ2-7): KAGVTQTPRYLIKTRGQQVTLSCSPISGHRSVSWYQQTPGQGLQFLFEYFSETQRNKGNFPGRFSGRQFSNSRSEMNVSTLELGDSALYLCASSPGTSGRYGEQYFGPGTRLTVT.

The chain uses TRBV6-6 and TRBJ2-3; D uncertain. There are 13 residues in the CDR3. The germline V gene encodes CDR1 MNHNY and CDR2 SVGAGI (reference sequence). Between the trimmed V and J ends, which lost 4 bases and 4 bases, there was a span of 9 bases. CDR3 loop: CASSSSRPDTQYF. The CDR3, as DNA: TGTGCCAGCAGTTCATCCCGCCCAGATACGCAGTATTTT.

The genes are TRBV6-1 and TRBJ2-3, with D tentatively TRBD1 (6 bases). Germline V lookup: CDR1 MNHNS, CDR2 SASEGT. This CDR3 contains 14 residues. With 6 bases removed from V and 5 bases from J, the gap between germline ends came to 15 bases. The CDR3 DNA is TGTGCCAGCAGCCGGACAGCAGCCCGAGATACGCAGTATTTT. It is translated as CASSRTAARDTQYF.

This clonotype came up a few times. The chain carries TRBV20-1 and TRBJ2-3; tentative D call: TRBD2 (5 bases). The V and J ends lost 6 bases and 0 bases respectively, with 34 bases between them. Germline loops: CDR1 DFQATT, CDR2 SNEGSKA (reference sequence). The CDR3 runs 21 residues. CDR3 in amino acids: CSADGRDFGGGGPKSTDTQYF. CDR3 nucleotide sequence: TGCAGTGCCGACGGGCGAGATTTTGGCGGTGGAGGACCTAAGAGCACAGATACGCAGTATTTT.

This clonotype showed up just a few times. The V call is TRBV20-1, the J call TRBJ2-1, with D unresolved. Per the germline V gene, CDR1 is DFQATT and CDR2 is SNEGSKA (reference sequence). CDR3 length equals 13 residues. The germline V and J ends were trimmed by 4 bases and 5 bases, with 12 bases remaining between them. This chain's CDR3 is CSAIPLGNNEQFF. CDR3 in DNA: TGCAGTGCTATTCCCTTGGGTAACAATGAGCAGTTCTTC.

This chain joins TRBV20-1 and TRBJ2-7, with 12 bases aligning to TRBD2. CDR1 and CDR2 (germline): DFQATT, SNEGSKA (reference sequence). V lost 0 bases, J lost 0 bases, and 3 bases stayed unmatched. The CDR3 is 16 residues long. DNA of the CDR3: TGCAGTGCTAGAGATCTAGCGGGGGGGAGCTCCTACGAGCAGTACTTC. Amino acids: CSARDLAGGSSYEQYF.

V and J are TRBV20-1 and TRBJ2-2; 7 bases are shared with TRBD2. The ends lost 0 bases at V and 0 bases at J; junction bases unmatched: 10. CDR1 and CDR2 from the germline V gene are DFQATT and SNEGSKA (reference sequence). This CDR3 region has 18 residues. The CDR3 loop reads CSARDPRRGTANTGELFF. CDR3 sequence (DNA): TGCAGTGCTAGAGATCCTCGGCGGGGGACCGCGAACACCGGGGAGCTGTTTTTT.

This clonotype was recorded a few times. The rearrangement uses TRBV20-1 and TRBJ2-1; the match to TRBD2 covers 13 bases. CDR1 DFQATT and CDR2 SNEGSKA come from the germline V gene (reference sequence). This CDR3 is built from 16 residues. Trimming took 0 bases from V and 8 from J; bases not matched to a gene: 7. CDR3 coding DNA: TGCAGTGCTAGAGAACTAGCGGGAGGGCCGAACGATGAGCAGTTCTTC. It yields the protein CSARELAGGPNDEQFF.

This chain joins TRBV7-2 and TRBJ2-5, with 11 bases fitting TRBD2. The trim removed 7 bases at V and 5 bases at J, leaving 12 bases unmatched. Germline V CDR1 and CDR2: SGHTA, FQGNSA. The CDR3 runs to 16 residues. The CDR3 spells CASTSNSGGAGETQYF. The CDR3 bases are TGTGCCAGCACTTCGAATAGCGGGGGGGCCGGGGAGACCCAGTACTTC. Full variable domain (rest looked up from reference TRBV7-2 and TRBJ2-5): GAGVSQSPSNKVTEKGKDVELRCDPISGHTALYWYRQSLGQGLEFLIYFQGNSAPDKSGLPSDRFSAERTGGSVSTLTIQRTQQEDSAVYLCASTSNSGGAGETQYFGPGTRLLVL.

This chain joins TRBV6-5 and TRBJ2-4; the D gene is possibly TRBD2 (5 bases). Deletions cut 4 bases from V and 10 bases from J, with 14 bases between. CDR3 length equals 13 residues. Germline V gene lookup returns CDR1 MNHEY and CDR2 SVGAGI. The CDR3 DNA sequence: TGTGCCAGCAGTTTTGGGAGATCTGCTATTCAGTACTTC. Its protein is CASSFGRSAIQYF.

This clonotype was found a few times. The V gene is TRBV6-5, the J gene TRBJ2-3, with 7 bases identical to TRBD1. This CDR3 contains 15 residues. V was clipped by 0 bases and J by 4 bases; unmatched bases: 4. Germline CDR1 reads MNHEY; CDR2 reads SVGAGI. CDR3 residues: CASSYSETGPDTQYF. The CDR3, as DNA: TGTGCCAGCAGTTACTCCGAGACAGGGCCAGATACGCAGTATTTT.